This T cell receptor (beta chain) emerged from a study of blood T cells in healthy people across ages. The germline CDR1 and CDR2 sequences are ENHRY and SYGVKD. CDR3 length: 13 residues. V lost 10 bases and J 2 bases, leaving 12 bases between the germline ends. The second PCR ran roughly 6 to 12 cycles with a sample-barcoded 5' primer and J-beta primers. Each CDR3 protein is one row after TCRdb ran MiXCR on the 5' RACE reads. This sample has 650,000 to 700,000 distinct CDR3 sequences, with around 50% found just once. V usage is TRBV10-3 and J usage is TRBJ1-5, with D uncertain. Sequencing was carried out using blood. The receptor comes from a woman of 80 years or more in good health. CDR3 DNA: TGTGCCAGCCAGGAGACGGGCAATCAGCCCCAGCATTTT. Translating gives CASQETGNQPQHF.